These 10 T cell receptor beta chains originate from one sample sequenced in a study of blood T cell repertoires in COVID-19. Data came from immunoSEQ multiplex PCR; TCRdb stores just in-frame clones and leaves some out. The table records around 200,000 clones, about four fifths of them present only once. The sequenced material came from peripheral blood. The receptors stem from a woman aged 40 to 50 with active or convalescent COVID-19.

The chain couples TRBV28 to TRBJ1-2, with D possibly matching TRBD1 (5 bases). Germline V gene lookup returns CDR1 MDHEN and CDR2 SYDVKM. CDR3 length equals 13 residues. With 8 bases removed from V and 2 bases from J, the gap between germline ends came to 12 bases. DNA for the CDR3: TGTGCCAGCGCCCGGGAGGGGAACTATGGCTACACCTTC. Its protein is CASAREGNYGYTF.

The gene calls are TRBV10-3 and TRBJ2-7; D unresolved. This CDR3 has 13 amino acids. The V gene's germline CDR1 is ENHRY and CDR2 SYGVKD. Trimming pared 2 bases from V and 1 base from J, leaving 6 bases between. Here the CDR3 DNA reads TGTGCCATCAGTGAGGCGGTTTCCTACGAGCAGTACTTC. It is translated as CAISEAVSYEQYF.

The chain employs TRBV3-1 (or the pseudogene TRBV3-2) and TRBJ2-3; tentatively, D is TRBD1 (6 bases). Trimming cost V 1 base and J 7 bases, with 9 bases left between them. The CDR3 contains 13 residues. In germline, CDR1 is LGHDT, CDR2 YNNKEL (reference sequence). This chain's CDR3 is CASSQVDRNTQYF. The CDR3 DNA follows: TGTGCCAGCAGCCAAGTCGACAGGAATACGCAGTATTTT.

The chain has TRBV30 and TRBJ1-5, with 9 bases that match TRBD1. This CDR3 contains 15 residues. The V segment lost 1 base and the J segment 4 bases; nucleotides outside the gene matches: 5. CDR1 is GTSNPN, CDR2 SVGIG, per germline (reference sequence). The CDR3 loop is CAWSEQGAQNQPQHF. CDR3 bases: TGTGCCTGGAGTGAACAGGGGGCCCAAAATCAGCCCCAGCATTTT.

The rearrangement uses TRBV7-3 and TRBJ1-6; 11 bases are shared with TRBD1. V lost 4 bases to trimming and J lost 6 bases; unmatched junction nucleotides: 2. This CDR3 has 15 residues. Germline V gene data show CDR1 as SGHTA and CDR2 as FQGTGA. CDR3 sequence: CASSSGTGGNSPLHF. CDR3 nucleotide sequence: TGTGCCAGCAGCTCAGGGACAGGGGGTAATTCACCCCTCCACTTT.

This CDR3 is CASSLDFPGGMYEQFF. CDR3 nucleotides: TGTGCCAGCAGCTTAGATTTTCCGGGGGGGATGTATGAGCAGTTCTTC. The rearrangement links TRBV11-2 to TRBJ2-1; 8 bases match TRBD2. CDR1 and CDR2 from the germline V gene are SGHAT and FQNNGV. V was clipped by 0 bases and J by 8 bases; unmatched bases: 9. The CDR3 runs 16 residues.

In this sample, this clone turned up once. This chain joins TRBV7-8 and TRBJ1-5; the match to TRBD1 covers 9 bases. The V gene end was trimmed by 4 bases and the J gene end by 7 bases; junction bases not matched to a gene: 5. Germline-derived CDR1 and CDR2 are SGHVS and FQNEAQ. The CDR3 is made up of 14 amino acids. The CDR3 nucleotides read TGTGCCAGCAGCTCAGGGGACAGGGCCCAGCCCCAGCATTTT. It is translated as CASSSGDRAQPQHF.

The J gene is TRBJ1-3, the V gene TRBV30; D unclear. Per germline, CDR1 GTSNPN and CDR2 SVGIG (reference sequence). The CDR3 totals 12 residues. Trimming stripped 4 bases from V and 2 bases from J, with 6 bases between. CDR3 loop: CAWNAAGNTIYF. The CDR3 DNA reads TGTGCCTGGAATGCGGCTGGAAACACCATATATTTT.

In this sample, this clone turned up a few times. This chain uses TRBV19 with TRBJ1-5; D is unresolved. Germline CDR1 and CDR2: LNHDA and SQIVND (reference sequence). V was trimmed by 6 bases and J by 5 bases, leaving 14 bases between them. This CDR3 region has 14 residues. CDR3 DNA sequence: TGTGCCAGTAGATCGAGAGGCTTCGATCAGCCCCAGCATTTT. Protein: CASRSRGFDQPQHF.

Here the CDR3 reads CASSYSFARGLVQPQHF. CDR3 DNA sequence: TGTGCCAGCAGTTACTCTTTCGCCAGGGGTCTGGTTCAGCCCCAGCATTTT. V and J are TRBV6-2 or TRBV6-3 and TRBJ1-5; a possible D gene is TRBD1 (6 bases). The germline V gene has CDR1 MNHEY and CDR2 SVGEGT. Trimming removed 0 bases at V and 6 bases at J, with 18 bases between. The CDR3 is made up of 17 amino acids.